This entry lists 25 T cell receptor beta chains sequenced from one sample in a study of cytomegalovirus exposure and HLA in healthy donors. The study ran its PCR with 60 Vbeta and 13 Jbeta primers. Assay used: immunoSEQ multiplex PCR; TCRdb lists only in-frame clones, some missing. The sample holds 35,000 to 55,000 clones, around 60% seen once. Sequencing was carried out using PBMCs. Receptors originate from a man between 60 and 70 years old in good health and CMV-seropositive.

The chain recombines TRBV2 with TRBJ2-1, with 7 nucleotides matching TRBD2. V lost 8 bases to trimming and J lost 0 bases; unmatched junction nucleotides: 13. Germline lookup yields CDR1 SNHLY and CDR2 FYNNEI. This CDR3 spans 17 amino acids. The CDR3 sequence is CASSDWRGISSYNEQFF. The CDR3 region has the DNA TGTGCCAGCTCTGACTGGCGGGGGATAAGCTCCTACAATGAGCAGTTCTTC. The full variable domain, completed using reference TRBV2 and TRBJ2-1, is EPEVTQTPSHQVTQMGQEVILRCVPISNHLYFYWYRQILGQKVEFLVSFYNNEISEKSEIFDDQFSVERPDGSNFTLKIRSTKLEDSAMYFCASSDWRGISSYNEQFFGPGTRLTVL.

This chain connects TRBV28 to TRBJ2-7; D is uncertain. Germline CDR1 is MDHEN and CDR2 is SYDVKM. The CDR3 loop spans 14 amino acids. With 2 bases removed from V and 2 bases from J, the gap between germline ends came to 10 bases. CDR3: CASSLRQVTYEQYF. For the CDR3, the DNA is TGTGCCAGCAGTTTAAGGCAGGTCACCTACGAGCAGTACTTC.

This clone was detected only a few times. The rearrangement links TRBV5-4 to TRBJ2-5; 14 bases line up with TRBD2. Per the germline V gene, CDR1 is SGHNT and CDR2 is YYREEE (reference sequence). V gave up 6 bases and J gave up 5 bases; unmatched junction bases: 12. The CDR3 runs to 17 residues. For the CDR3, the DNA is TGTGCCAGCACCCACGCGGGACTAGCGGGAGCACAGGAGACCCAGTACTTC. It specifies CASTHAGLAGAQETQYF.

V is TRBV5-1 and J is TRBJ2-1, with TRBD2 as a possible D gene (6 bases). Per germline, CDR1 SGHRS and CDR2 YFSETQ. The CDR3 spans 17 residues. Trimming left V 6 bases short and J 0 bases short, with 19 bases between. CDR3 region: CASTGQLGTYSYNEQFF. In DNA form, the CDR3 reads TGCGCCAGCACAGGCCAGCTAGGGACTTACTCCTACAATGAGCAGTTCTTC.

The chain joins TRBV5-5 to TRBJ2-3; D remains ambiguous. Trimming pared 4 bases from V and 5 bases from J, leaving 8 bases between. The V gene's germline CDR1 is SGHKS and CDR2 YYEKEE (reference sequence). The CDR3 length is 12 residues. The CDR3 spells CASSRSGDTQYF. CDR3 in DNA: TGTGCCAGCAGCCGATCGGGAGATACGCAGTATTTT.

The chain uses TRBV19 and TRBJ1-5; perhaps TRBD1 as D (6 bases). Trimming removed 6 bases from V and 3 bases from J, with 9 bases in between. The length of the CDR3 is 13 residues. Germline V gives CDR1 LNHDA, CDR2 SQIVND (reference sequence). The CDR3 DNA reads as TGTGCCAGTAGCCACAGGGCCAATCAGCCCCAGCATTTT. It yields the protein CASSHRANQPQHF. Drawing the rest from reference TRBV19 and TRBJ1-5, the complete variable domain is DGGITQSPKYLFRKEGQNVTLSCEQNLNHDAMYWYRQDPGQGLRLIYYSQIVNDFQKGDIAEGYSVSREKKESFPLTVTSAQKNPTAFYLCASSHRANQPQHFGDGTRLSIL.

The V call is TRBV7-9, the J call TRBJ2-1; TRBD2 matches 7 bases. V gave up 4 bases and J gave up 8 bases; unmatched junction bases: 11. CDR1 and CDR2 (germline): SEHNR, FQNEAQ (reference sequence). This CDR3 has 15 amino acids. The CDR3 spells CASSYRDYVSDEQFF. The CDR3 nucleotides read TGTGCCAGCAGCTACCGGGACTACGTCTCCGATGAGCAGTTCTTC.

The chain carries TRBV11-2 and TRBJ2-3; TRBD1 matches at 9 bases. From germline, CDR1 is SGHAT and CDR2 FQNNGV. This CDR3 is built from 20 residues. V was pared by 0 bases and J by 2 bases, with 15 bases of the junction left unmatched. This CDR3 reads CASSLDRWDRDSSATDTQYF. In DNA, the CDR3 is TGTGCCAGCAGCTTAGATAGGTGGGACAGGGATTCTTCAGCCACAGATACGCAGTATTTT.

The chain uses TRBV4-1 and TRBJ1-5; 8 bases line up with TRBD1. This CDR3 comprises 17 residues. After removal of 1 base from V and 6 bases from J, the junction contained 11 bases not matched to a gene. Germline V gene sequence: CDR1 MGHRA, CDR2 YSYEKL. The CDR3 is CASSQALTGEGGQPQHF. The DNA of the CDR3 is TGCGCCAGCAGCCAAGCCCTGACAGGGGAAGGGGGTCAGCCCCAGCATTTT.

This clone was counted only a few times. The chain has TRBV4-1 and TRBJ2-5, with D possibly being TRBD1 (5 bases). TRBJ2-7 explains the end of the DNA better; the J call may be wrong. The V gene's germline CDR1 is MGHRA and CDR2 YSYEKL. The CDR3 has 16 amino acids. The chain's CDR3 is CASTITTAQSSYEQYF. For the CDR3, the DNA is TGCGCCAGCACTATAACGACAGCCCAGAGCTCCTACGAGCAGTACTTC.

The chain uses TRBV9 and TRBJ2-5; 8 bases are a match to TRBD1. This CDR3 spans 19 amino acids. Germline CDR1 and CDR2: SGDLS and YYNGEE. V lost 0 bases, J lost 5 bases, and 18 bases stayed unmatched. CDR3 nucleotide sequence: TGTGCCAGCAGCGTAGGACTCCCCGAAACCCAGGGGGCTTGGGAGACCCAGTACTTC. This translates into CASSVGLPETQGAWETQYF.

The chain is built from TRBV7-9 and TRBJ1-1; perhaps TRBD1 as D (5 bases). Trimming cost V 7 bases and J 2 bases, with 11 bases left between them. CDR3 length: 13 residues. Germline CDR1 is SEHNR and CDR2 is FQNEAQ (reference sequence). The CDR3 region is CASTGGDNTEAFF. The CDR3 nucleotides read TGTGCCAGCACCGGGGGAGACAACACTGAAGCTTTCTTT.

The chain couples TRBV4-3 to TRBJ1-1, with D tentatively TRBD1 (6 bases). V lost 1 base and J lost 1, with 13 bases in between. Germline V gene lookup returns CDR1 LGHNA and CDR2 YSLEER. The CDR3 sequence is 16 residues long. CDR3 loop: CASSQVTGTTNTEAFF. CDR3 DNA: TGCGCCAGCAGCCAAGTTACCGGGACAACGAACACTGAAGCTTTCTTT.

This sequence joins TRBV7-8 and TRBJ1-1; D may be TRBD1 (5 bases). This CDR3 is 15 amino acids long. Germline V gives CDR1 SGHVS, CDR2 FQNEAQ. V was clipped by 1 base and J by 3 bases, with 12 bases between them. CDR3 residues: CASSLVGARDTEAFF. The CDR3 DNA follows: TGTGCCAGCAGCTTAGTTGGGGCCAGGGACACTGAAGCTTTCTTT.

This chain uses TRBV29-1 with TRBJ2-1; 7 bases align to TRBD1. Germline V lookup: CDR1 SQVTM, CDR2 ANQGSEA. The length of the CDR3 is 13 residues. After removal of 7 bases from V and 5 bases from J, the junction contained 8 bases not matched to a gene. The CDR3 loop reads CSGWDSNNNEQFF. CDR3 DNA sequence: TGCAGCGGGTGGGACAGCAATAACAATGAGCAGTTCTTC.

The CDR3: CASSVVGLSTDTQYF. CDR3 sequence (DNA): TGTGCCAGCAGCGTAGTGGGACTAAGCACAGATACGCAGTATTTT. The rearrangement links TRBV9 to TRBJ2-3; 7 positions match TRBD2. CDR3 length: 15 amino acids. The V and J ends lost 0 bases and 0 bases, in that order; junction bases with no gene match: 1. Germline V gene sequence: CDR1 SGDLS, CDR2 YYNGEE.

Only a few counts were recorded for this clone. V and J are TRBV5-4 and TRBJ2-2; TRBD2 matches at 10 bases. Losses at the gene ends were 4 bases for V and 5 bases for J; bases not matched to a gene: 8. This CDR3 is 16 amino acids long. Germline-derived CDR1 and CDR2 are SGHNT and YYREEE (reference sequence). The CDR3 region is CASSAVPGLATGELFF. As DNA, the CDR3 is TGTGCCAGCAGCGCCGTCCCGGGACTAGCGACCGGGGAGCTGTTTTTT.

This chain connects TRBV7-3 to TRBJ2-1, with TRBD2 matching over 11 bases. V lost 5 bases to trimming and J lost 7 bases; unmatched junction nucleotides: 10. The CDR3 runs to 16 residues. CDR1 is SGHTA and CDR2 is FQGTGA in the germline V gene. The CDR3 sequence: CASSAGLAGSRNEQFF. Written as DNA, the CDR3 is TGTGCCAGCAGCGCCGGACTAGCGGGTAGTAGGAATGAGCAGTTCTTC.

V is TRBV7-9 and J is TRBJ2-5; 12 bases fit TRBD2. Germline trimming cut 2 bases from V and 5 bases from J; bases unmatched to any gene: 3. Germline V gives CDR1 SEHNR, CDR2 FQNEAQ (reference sequence). CDR3 size: 15 residues. For the CDR3, the DNA is TGTGCCAGCAGCTTACCTAGCGGGAGGGTGGAGACCCAGTACTTC. Translated: CASSLPSGRVETQYF.

The gene calls are TRBV28 and TRBJ1-3; 8 nucleotides align to TRBD1. Per germline, CDR1 MDHEN and CDR2 SYDVKM. The trim removed 2 bases at V and 4 bases at J, leaving 4 bases unmatched. The CDR3 covers 15 residues. CDR3 sequence: CASSLQGAGGNTIYF. The CDR3 nucleotides read TGTGCCAGCAGTTTACAGGGGGCCGGAGGAAACACCATATATTTT.

The chain combines TRBV11-2 with TRBJ2-5, with D perhaps matching TRBD1 (5 bases). The CDR3 covers 13 residues. Deletions cut 0 bases from V and 6 bases from J, with 8 bases between. The V gene's germline CDR1 is SGHAT and CDR2 FQNNGV. The chain's CDR3 is CASSLDNRQTQYF. CDR3 bases: TGTGCCAGCAGCTTAGACAACAGGCAGACCCAGTACTTC.

The J gene is TRBJ2-3, the V gene TRBV6-1, with 7 positions matching TRBD2. The germline V gene encodes CDR1 MNHNS and CDR2 SASEGT. The CDR3 contains 15 residues. V was clipped by 6 bases and J by 1 base; unmatched bases: 7. This CDR3 reads CASSADGGGTDTQYF. In nucleotides, the CDR3 is TGTGCCAGCAGCGCAGATGGGGGGGGCACAGATACGCAGTATTTT.

V gene TRBV11-2 combines with J gene TRBJ2-7; D possibly corresponds to TRBD2 (6 bases). Germline values: CDR1 SGHAT, CDR2 FQNNGV. This CDR3 comprises 16 residues. V was trimmed by 1 base and J by 0 bases, leaving 13 bases between them. The CDR3 coding sequence is TGTGCCAGCAGCTTAGGGGACTGGTCCTCCTCCTACGAGCAGTACTTC. Translating it yields CASSLGDWSSSYEQYF.

The rearrangement links TRBV11-2 to TRBJ1-2, with a weak D call TRBD1 (6 bases). V shed 4 bases and J shed 8 bases, with 11 bases lying between them. Germline CDR1 reads SGHAT; CDR2 reads FQNNGV. CDR3 length: 12 residues. The DNA for the CDR3 is TGTGCCAGCAGCTCGAGGGGGGGAGGCTACACCTTC. Its protein is CASSSRGGGYTF.

In DNA, the CDR3 is TGTGCCAGCAGTTTGTTCGAGAGCTACAATGAGCAGTTCTTC. Amino acids: CASSLFESYNEQFF. This chain connects TRBV27 to TRBJ2-1, with unresolved D. CDR3 length: 14 residues. The ends were cut back, 3 bases at V and 3 bases at J, with 9 bases in the middle. The germline V gene has CDR1 MNHEY and CDR2 SMNVEV (reference sequence).